These 12 T cell receptor beta chains were all obtained from the same sample, sequenced in a study of post-analysis software for immune sequencing data. Prepared libraries of TCR beta cDNA carried unique molecular identifiers. TCRdb ran MiXCR on the PCR reads and lists one entry per CDR3 protein. The sample holds about 560,000 distinct CDR3 sequences, around 47% seen once. Study observations and caveats: Patients had higher frequencies than controls of five TRBV segments, including TRBV5-6, TRBV5-1 and TRBV20-1.

Antigens of these TCRs are unknown. Sample: blood. These receptors originate from a girl aged 10 to 17 with multiple sclerosis.

This chain links TRBV6-5 with TRBJ2-1; D gene unclear. The CDR3 consists of 12 residues. Germline CDR1 reads MNHEY; CDR2 reads SVGAGI. Trimming stripped 6 bases from V and 2 bases from J, with 5 bases between. The CDR3 sequence: CASSNAYNEQFF. In DNA form, the CDR3 reads TGTGCCAGCAGCAACGCCTACAATGAGCAGTTCTTC.

The V gene is TRBV4-1, the J gene TRBJ1-4; perhaps TRBD1 as D (5 bases). Deletions cut 4 bases from V and 1 base from J, with 10 bases between. This CDR3 contains 15 residues. Germline CDR1 and CDR2: MGHRA and YSYEKL. The CDR3 here is CASSPPRETNEKLFF. CDR3 nucleotide sequence: TGCGCCAGCAGCCCCCCCAGGGAAACTAATGAAAAACTGTTTTTT.

The gene calls are TRBV4-1 and TRBJ2-7; 7 bases map to TRBD2. The CDR3 totals 16 residues. Germline-derived CDR1 and CDR2 are MGHRA and YSYEKL. V dropped 0 bases and J dropped 0; count of bases not matched to a gene: 5. Written as DNA, the CDR3 is TGCGCCAGCAGCCAAGAGGGCGGGAGTAGCTCCTACGAGCAGTACTTC. This encodes CASSQEGGSSSYEQYF.

The chain recombines TRBV6-5 with TRBJ2-7; 8 bases are a match to TRBD2. Looked up from germline, CDR1 is MNHEY and CDR2 is SVGAGI. The CDR3 has 15 residues. The V gene end was trimmed by 3 bases and the J gene end by 5 bases; junction bases not matched to a gene: 9. The CDR3 region is CASSYASGPIDEQYF. In nucleotides, the CDR3 is TGTGCCAGCAGTTATGCTAGCGGGCCTATTGACGAGCAGTACTTC.

The chain links TRBV4-1 to TRBJ2-3; D may be TRBD2 (5 bases). This CDR3 has 15 residues. Germline V lookup: CDR1 MGHRA, CDR2 YSYEKL. V lost 5 bases and J 2 bases, leaving 14 bases between the germline ends. CDR3 protein: CASSARTQLTDTQYF. CDR3 in DNA: TGCGCCAGCAGCGCCCGGACTCAGCTCACAGATACGCAGTATTTT.

This clonotype was seen more than once but under ten times. CDR3 sequence (DNA): TGCGCCAGCAGCGGCGGGACAGGGGTGGACGAGCAGTACTTC. Translated, it gives CASSGGTGVDEQYF. This chain joins TRBV5-1 and TRBJ2-4; TRBD1 matches 10 bases. The J call may be in error: the DNA end matches TRBJ2-7 better. The CDR3 is made up of 14 amino acids. Germline CDR1 is SGHRS and CDR2 is YFSETQ.

The chain employs TRBV29-1 and TRBJ2-3, with TRBD2 matching over 7 bases. Looked up from germline, CDR1 is SQVTM and CDR2 is ANQGSEA. J was trimmed by 5 bases and V by 4 bases; bases with no gene match: 3. CDR3 length: 12 amino acids. The CDR3 spells CSVGRTRDTQYF. Written as DNA, the CDR3 is TGCAGCGTTGGACGGACTAGAGATACGCAGTATTTT.

The CDR3, as DNA: TGTGCCAGCAGCGAAGGACTAGCGGGGGGCCCCTACGAGCAGTACTTC. Its protein is CASSEGLAGGPYEQYF. The chain uses TRBV11-2 and TRBJ2-7; 14 positions match TRBD2. The V gene end was trimmed by 5 bases and the J gene end by 2 bases; junction bases not matched to a gene: 5. The V gene's germline CDR1 is SGHAT and CDR2 FQNNGV. The CDR3 covers 16 residues.

This clonotype was counted only a few times. This sequence joins TRBV5-5 and TRBJ1-4; weak D call: TRBD1 (5 bases). This CDR3 region has 15 residues. V lost 3 bases, J lost 2 bases, and 11 bases lay in between. Germline V gives CDR1 SGHKS, CDR2 YYEKEE (reference sequence). The CDR3 DNA sequence: TGTGCCAGCAGCTACTCCCCAGGGACTAATGAAAAACTGTTTTTT. Translating it yields CASSYSPGTNEKLFF.

The genes are TRBV12-3 or TRBV12-4 and TRBJ1-1; D not resolved. The CDR3 length is 14 residues. Trimming shortened V by 8 bases and J by 3 bases, and 16 bases separated the two germline ends. CDR3 sequence: CASHGTWKDTEAFF. CDR3 DNA sequence: TGTGCCAGCCATGGTACGTGGAAGGACACTGAAGCTTTCTTT.

This clonotype has more than one count but fewer than ten. The rearrangement joins TRBV6-5 to TRBJ2-5; D might be TRBD2 (5 bases). Germline loops: CDR1 MNHEY, CDR2 SVGAGI. CDR3 size: 12 residues. V was trimmed by 6 bases and J by 5 bases, leaving 10 bases between them. CDR3 in amino acids: CASSRGYETQYF. The CDR3 bases are TGTGCCAGCAGCCGGGGTTACGAGACCCAGTACTTC.

V is TRBV7-2 and J is TRBJ2-7; 7 nucleotides line up with TRBD2. This CDR3 has 16 residues. V was pared by 5 bases and J by 2 bases, with 12 bases of the junction left unmatched. Germline CDR1 reads SGHTA; CDR2 reads FQGNSA. The CDR3 is CASSLGRGDGPYEQYF. CDR3 nucleotides: TGTGCCAGCAGCCTAGGACGGGGGGACGGGCCCTACGAGCAGTACTTC.